These 30 T cell receptor beta chains share one sample of origin, sequenced in a study of tumor-infiltrating lymphocytes in oesophageal squamous cell carcinoma. In TCRdb, the PCR reads were re-called with MiXCR into one record per CDR3 protein. This sample yields about 19,000 distinct CDR3 sequences, of which less than 45% are seen a single time; roughly 42% belongs to the top ten. The material sequenced was esophageal tumor tissue. The receptor set was obtained from a male donor with esophageal squamous cell carcinoma.

This clonotype was counted ten times or more. The chain carries TRBV11-3 and TRBJ2-1; TRBD1 matches 9 bases. This CDR3 comprises 15 residues. Germline trimming cut 5 bases from V and 7 bases from J; bases unmatched to any gene: 9. Germline lookup yields CDR1 SGHNT and CDR2 YENEEA. DNA of the CDR3: TGTGCCAGCAGCCCCCGGGACAGGGAGGGAAATGAGCAGTTCTTC. Amino acids: CASSPRDREGNEQFF.

The sample holds a few counts of this clonotype. A much larger clone lies a single base off, so this may be a read error. The V call is TRBV18, the J call TRBJ2-5, with 9 bases fitting TRBD2. With 2 bases clipped from V and 11 bases from J, the junction kept 18 bases outside the gene matches. The CDR3 is 17 residues long. The germline gives CDR1 KGHSH, CDR2 LQKENI. The DNA of the CDR3 is TGTGCCAGCTCACCAATGTCGGCGGGGGGGGGGATCAATGAGCAGTACTTC. This sequence encodes CASSPMSAGGGINEQYF.

Regarding this clonotype: This likely comes from a read error, as the CDR3 has no conserved phenylalanine or tryptophan at its end. The DNA is left out, because the CDR3 cannot be placed on it with certainty; the CDR3 is given as TCRdb lists it. The genes are TRBV5-1 and TRBJ2-7; TRBD1 reflects the table's D call only, with no check against the DNA. The CDR3 length is 17 residues, termini included. The germline V gene has CDR1 SGHRS and CDR2 YFSETQ. The CDR3 protein is CASSPRDRSDKGYTFGS.

Details on this clonotype: The junction differs from germline at one of its ends, possibly a read error. The rearrangement links TRBV7-9 to TRBJ1-6, with D unresolved. The CDR3 is 11 residues long. Germline loops: CDR1 SEHNR, CDR2 FQNEAQ (reference sequence). The DNA for the CDR3 is TGTGCCAGCAGCTTCTCGTGGGAGCAGTACTTT. Its translation is CASSFSWEQYF. The full variable domain, with the rest looked up from reference TRBV7-9 and TRBJ1-6, is DTGVSQNPRHKITKRGQNVTFRCDPISEHNRLYWYRQTLGQGPEFLTYFQNEAQLEKSRLLSDRFSAERPKGSFSTLEIQRTEQGDSAMYLCASSFSWEQYFGNGTRLTVT.

This clonotype was picked up many times. The chain employs TRBV5-8 and TRBJ2-7; D remains unclear. Per germline, CDR1 SGHTS and CDR2 YDEGEE. Deletions cut 4 bases from V and 0 bases from J, with 11 bases between. CDR3 length: 14 amino acids. The CDR3 sequence: CASSPVLLSYEQYF. For the CDR3, the DNA is TGTGCCAGCAGCCCCGTCCTCCTCTCCTACGAGCAGTACTTC.

This clonotype was picked up one time. The genes are TRBV5-1 and TRBJ1-2, with D hard to call. CDR3 size: 15 residues. The V end was cut by 1 base, the J end by 3 bases, with 13 bases between. Germline V gene lookup returns CDR1 SGHRS and CDR2 YFSETQ. The CDR3 sequence is CASSLNGVPDYGYTF. The CDR3 bases are TGCGCCAGCAGCTTGAACGGGGTGCCCGACTATGGCTACACCTTC.

About this clonotype: This clone may be a read error of a much larger clone one base away. Likely a read error: the CDR3 ends without its conserved phenylalanine or tryptophan. V gene TRBV27 combines with J gene TRBJ1-2, with TRBD1 matching 7 bases. Germline V CDR1 and CDR2: MNHEY, SMNVEV (reference sequence). Trimming removed 6 bases from V and 1 base from J; junction bases left unmatched: 5. The CDR3 extends over 14 amino acids. This chain's CDR3 is CASRATGHNYGYTL. CDR3 in DNA: TGTGCCAGCAGAGCGACAGGGCATAACTATGGCTACACCTTA.

The chain has TRBV28 and TRBJ2-4; D unresolved. The DNA end favors TRBJ2-1, so the J call may be wrong. Germline CDR1 MDHEN, CDR2 SYDVKM. The CDR3 length is 16 residues. CDR3 nucleotide sequence: TGTGCCAGCAGTTTATGGGGTTTTGGAGTAGGTAATGAGCAGTTCTTC. The encoded protein is CASSLWGFGVGNEQFF.

This clonotype was picked up a small number of times. This sequence joins TRBV5-1 and TRBJ2-4; D might be TRBD1 (5 bases). The end of the DNA is better explained by TRBJ2-7, so the J call may be wrong. The CDR3 contains 14 residues. The V gene's germline CDR1 is SGHRS and CDR2 YFSETQ. The CDR3 loop is CASSLAFRDYEQYF. CDR3 in DNA: TGCGCCAGCAGCTTGGCGTTCAGGGACTACGAGCAGTACTTC.

This clonotype was seen ten or more times. J is TRBJ1-1 and V is TRBV4-1; D is perhaps TRBD1 (6 bases). V lost 0 bases and J 0 bases, leaving 23 bases between the germline ends. The CDR3 sequence is 20 residues long. Germline-derived CDR1 and CDR2 are MGHRA and YSYEKL. This chain's CDR3 is CASSQDFIGAGGLMNTEAFF. CDR3 nucleotides: TGCGCCAGCAGCCAAGATTTTATTGGGGCGGGGGGGCTTATGAACACTGAAGCTTTCTTT.

This clonotype was found a few times. The chain carries TRBV11-2 and TRBJ2-7; D perhaps matches TRBD2 (6 bases). The CDR3 loop spans 14 amino acids. V lost 4 bases, J lost 6 bases, and 16 bases lay in between. Germline loops: CDR1 SGHAT, CDR2 FQNNGV. CDR3 residues: CASSSPARGGEQYF. In DNA, the CDR3 is TGTGCCAGCAGCTCCCCGGCAAGGGGAGGCGAGCAGTACTTC.

The chain recombines TRBV27 with TRBJ2-5; 10 bases align to TRBD2. V trimming: 4 bases; J trimming: 4 bases; junction bases outside the gene matches: 3. Germline V gene sequence: CDR1 MNHEY, CDR2 SMNVEV (reference sequence). This CDR3 region has 14 residues. The CDR3 protein is CASSYTSGVETQYF. Here the CDR3 DNA reads TGTGCCAGCAGTTATACTAGCGGGGTAGAGACCCAGTACTTC.

The chain combines TRBV12-3 or TRBV12-4 with TRBJ2-3; D might be TRBD1 (5 bases). The J call may be incorrect, as the DNA end agrees better with TRBJ1-1. The CDR3 loop spans 12 amino acids. CDR3 sequence (DNA): TGTGCCAGCAGCCTAACAGGACATGAAGCTTTCTTT. It yields the protein CASSLTGHEAFF.

This clonotype was detected only a few times. J is TRBJ2-5 and V is TRBV7-2; tentatively, D is TRBD1 (6 bases). Germline V CDR1 and CDR2: SGHTA, FQGNSA. V lost 1 base and J lost 1, with 7 bases in between. The CDR3 loop spans 14 amino acids. The CDR3 coding sequence is TGTGCCAGCAGCTTAGGGACAGTCCAAGAGACCCAGTACTTC. Protein sequence: CASSLGTVQETQYF.

This clonotype showed up just a few times. The chain links TRBV5-4 to TRBJ2-5, with 9 bases aligning to TRBD1. The CDR3 is made up of 15 amino acids. The junction had 7 bases not matched to a gene; V was cut back by 5 bases and J by 2 bases. CDR1 and CDR2 from the germline V gene are SGHNT and YYREEE (reference sequence). The DNA for the CDR3 is TGTGCCAGCAGGGTTGGACAGGGGCTACAAGAGACCCAGTACTTC. Translation: CASRVGQGLQETQYF.

The chain couples TRBV11-3 to TRBJ2-6; D not certain. Germline lookup yields CDR1 SGHNT and CDR2 YENEEA. The CDR3 has 13 amino acids. V was pared by 6 bases and J by 12 bases, with 15 bases between. CDR3 amino acids: CASSKTSSSVLTF. The CDR3 DNA is TGTGCCAGCAGTAAAACGAGCAGCTCCGTCCTGACTTTC.

This clonotype was counted at least ten times. This chain joins TRBV19 and TRBJ2-1; 7 bases are shared with TRBD1. The J call may be faulty, since TRBJ2-5 better matches the DNA end. CDR1 is LNHDA, CDR2 SQIVND, per germline (reference sequence). CDR3 length: 15 residues. CDR3 bases: TGTGCCAGTACCACAACTACAGGGGTGGAAGAGACCCAGTACTTC. Protein: CASTTTTGVEETQYF.

This clonotype occurred once. CDR3 region: CASSFRAGRGRSYEQYF. In DNA, the CDR3 is TGTGCCAGCAGCTTTCGAGCGGGGCGGGGACGCTCCTACGAGCAGTACTTC. The J gene is TRBJ2-3, the V gene TRBV7-8; 7 nucleotides agree with TRBD2. The closer fit of TRBJ2-7 to the DNA end suggests the J call may be wrong. Germline V lookup: CDR1 SGHVS, CDR2 FQNEAQ. The CDR3 runs 17 residues.

This clonotype is termed medium-sized. The chain recombines TRBV7-3 with TRBJ2-2; 8 nucleotides align to TRBD1. V trimming: 5 bases; J trimming: 4 bases; junction bases outside the gene matches: 9. The CDR3 is made up of 16 amino acids. The germline gives CDR1 SGHTA, CDR2 FQGTGA. The CDR3: CASSVRGLMGTGELFF. Written as DNA, the CDR3 is TGTGCCAGCAGCGTCAGGGGGCTGATGGGCACCGGGGAGCTGTTTTTT.

This clonotype was detected once. The chain recombines TRBV7-6 with TRBJ2-5; D is undetermined. The CDR3 extends over 12 amino acids. Trimming cost V 3 bases and J 5 bases, with 7 bases left between them. CDR1 and CDR2 (germline): SGHVS, FNYEAQ. Here the CDR3 reads CASSFSRETQYF. CDR3 coding DNA: TGTGCCAGCAGCTTTAGCCGGGAGACCCAGTACTTC.

This clonotype was seen a handful of times. V is TRBV7-9 and J is TRBJ2-5; D not certain. V dropped 5 bases and J dropped 5 bases, with 15 bases sitting between them. There are 14 residues in the CDR3. The germline V gene has CDR1 SEHNR and CDR2 FQNEAQ (reference sequence). CDR3 bases: TGTGCCAGCAGCGCCCAAACGAATGCGGAGACCCAGTACTTC. Translation gives CASSAQTNAETQYF.

In regard to this clonotype: At one of its ends the junction is not consistent with the germline gene, which may arise from a read error. DNA for the CDR3: TGTGCTAGCAGCTTCTCCCCCGACCACAATGAGCAGTTCTTC. It encodes CASSFSPDHNEQFF. The chain couples TRBV7-6 to TRBJ2-1; D remains ambiguous. CDR3 length: 14 amino acids. CDR1 is SGHVS, CDR2 FNYEAQ, per germline.

Points on this clonotype: Germline and junction disagree at one end, which may indicate a read error. The chain couples TRBV7-6 to TRBJ2-2; D is unresolved. Germline CDR1 is SGHVS and CDR2 is FNYEAQ. The CDR3 spans 15 residues. CDR3 sequence reads: CASSLWQFGTGELFF. The CDR3 DNA reads as TGTGCCAGTAGCTTATGGCAGTTCGGCACCGGGGAGCTGTTTTTT.

There are many counts of this clonotype. The V call is TRBV5-8, the J call TRBJ2-5; 11 bases agree with TRBD2. This CDR3 region has 14 residues. The germline gives CDR1 SGHTS, CDR2 YDEGEE. Losses at the gene ends were 4 bases for V and 11 bases for J; bases not matched to a gene: 10. The CDR3 bases are TGTGCCAGCAGCGAGCCGGGACTAGCGGCCGGGCAGTACTTC. Its translation is CASSEPGLAAGQYF.

This clonotype was observed a handful of times. The rearrangement uses TRBV7-9 and TRBJ2-7, with D maybe TRBD2 (6 bases). With the DNA end fitting TRBJ2-5 better, the J assignment may be wrong. In germline, CDR1 is SEHNR, CDR2 FQNEAQ (reference sequence). The CDR3 has 14 residues. The CDR3 spells CASSYRDYQETQYF. CDR3 nucleotides: TGTGCCAGCAGTTACCGGGACTACCAAGAGACCCAGTACTTC.

The chain has TRBV10-2 and TRBJ2-1; D call uncertain. The V end lost 1 base, the J end lost 0 bases, and 10 bases lay between the germline ends. The germline CDR1 and CDR2 sequences are WSHSY and SAAADI. This CDR3 comprises 16 residues. The CDR3 sequence is CASSELKDSSYNEQFF. In DNA, the CDR3 is TGCGCCAGCAGTGAGTTAAAGGATAGCTCCTACAATGAGCAGTTCTTC.

This clonotype was seen a few times. One end of the junction fails to match germline, which may point to a read error. The chain couples TRBV7-6 to TRBJ2-3, with D perhaps matching TRBD1 (5 bases). The length of the CDR3 is 13 residues. The germline gives CDR1 SGHVS, CDR2 FNYEAQ. The CDR3 region is CASSASGTDTQYF. The CDR3 DNA reads TGTGCTAGCAGCGCCTCAGGGACAGATACGCAGTATTTT.

This clonotype was recorded at least ten times. The chain links TRBV28 to TRBJ1-5, with TRBD1 identical over 8 bases. The CDR3 runs to 15 residues. Germline V CDR1 and CDR2: MDHEN, SYDVKM. With V trimmed by 5 bases and J by 3 bases, 6 bases remained unmatched. Here the CDR3 reads CASSTGQGINQPQHF. The CDR3 region has the DNA TGTGCCAGCAGTACCGGACAGGGTATCAATCAGCCCCAGCATTTT.

This clonotype was counted between two and nine times. This chain uses TRBV5-1 with TRBJ1-3, with 9 bases lining up with TRBD1. Germline V gene data show CDR1 as SGHRS and CDR2 as YFSETQ. The CDR3 consists of 16 residues. Trimming at V came to 4 bases and at J to 2 bases, leaving 7 bases not matched to a gene. CDR3 nucleotides: TGCGCCAGCAGCCGGGGACAGGGAGGTCCTGGAAACACCATATATTTT. This codes for CASSRGQGGPGNTIYF.

This clonotype was detected only a few times. The chain combines TRBV7-8 with TRBJ2-7; 7 nucleotides match TRBD2. The germline gives CDR1 SGHVS, CDR2 FQNEAQ. The V segment lost 5 bases and the J segment 4 bases; nucleotides outside the gene matches: 11. CDR3 length equals 15 residues. The chain's CDR3 is CASSPWGTGGYEQYF. The CDR3 bases are TGTGCCAGCAGCCCTTGGGGGACGGGAGGTTACGAGCAGTACTTC.